Given below is one T cell receptor beta chain in context. Its specificity is not known. This specimen comes from a study of shared clonotypes between healthy human individuals. For the study at large: The study used three CD4 naive, three CD4 memory, two CD8 naive and one CD8 memory plate per donor.

Naive CD8 populations comprised CD45RO-negative cells positively selected for CCR7, excluding terminally differentiated effector memory CD45RA+ cells. Study conclusions and caveats: The generation probabilities recorded for non-shared clonotypes fell below those of clonotypes shared by all four donors. The sharing of 5% to 6.5% of naive CD4 clonotypes was seen across a handful of donors. Tissue TCR repertoires likely differ from these blood-only repertoires.

The assay was immunoSEQ multiplex PCR, and TCRdb's table has in-frame clones only and misses some. The sample shows around 1.9 million clones, 80% to 95% of them seen only once. Trimming stripped 0 bases from V and 11 bases from J, with 8 bases between. This CDR3 spans 12 amino acids. The source material was naive CD8+ T cells from PBMCs. The receptor comes from a man between 18 and 29 years old in good health. Some clones in this sample may be carry-over from other donors' samples. The chain employs TRBV23-1 and TRBJ2-1; D remains unclear. TRBV23-1 is treated as an ORF (open reading frame) with a function not yet certain. CDR3 bases: TGCGCCAGCAGTCAATCGATCGAGAAGCAGTTCTTC. This gives the protein CASSQSIEKQFF.